Reported below is one TCR beta chain. Its antigen remains unidentified. The data were produced by immunoSEQ multiplex PCR, yet TCRdb's version contains in-frame clones alone and is incomplete. The sample includes about 130,000 clones, roughly 85% of them seen just once. Indicated time point: baseline pretreatment blood. Treatment: 15 Gy SBRT to primary tumor, nephrectomy 4 weeks later. These data come from a study of radiation and T cells in renal cell carcinoma. The germline V gene has CDR1 WSHSY and CDR2 SAAADI. The CDR3 covers 15 residues. Trimming took off 3 bases at V and 4 bases at J, with 16 bases between the two ends. General study results and limits: From baseline, blood top tumor clonotypes peaked at 2 weeks post-radiation.

V usage is TRBV10-2 and J usage is TRBJ2-7; D assignment may be TRBD1 or TRBD2 (6 bases each). The receptor was derived from a woman aged 55 to 70 with renal cell carcinoma. The sequencing used blood, collected from a patient whose treatment included radiotherapy and nephrectomy. The CDR3, as DNA: TGCGCCAGCAGTGACCCGGTCCAGGGGAGGTACGAGCAGTACTTC. Amino acids: CASSDPVQGRYEQYF.